This T cell receptor (beta chain) emerged from a study of shared clonotypes between healthy human individuals. In germline, CDR1 is LNHDA, CDR2 SQIVND (reference sequence). V was shortened by 4 bases and J by 5 bases, with 17 bases between the two germline ends. The CDR3 spans 15 residues. The sorted-subset replicate PCRs were given 200 ng DNA, which is around 29,000 T cell genomes. The protocol was immunoSEQ multiplex PCR, while the TCRdb copy is restricted to in-frame clones and leaves out a portion. This sample carries some 1,100,000 clones, about 84% of them seen once, and the ten largest clones take approximately 0.5%.

What was sequenced was memory CD4+ T cells from PBMCs. Subset defined: CD45RA-negative fraction. This TCR came from a young man in good health. Some clones in this sample may be carry-over from other donors' samples. The rearrangement joins TRBV19 to TRBJ1-2; TRBD1 might be the D (5 bases). The CDR3 nucleotides read TGTGCCAGTAGTACCTCCCCGACAGCTTTTTATGGCTACACCTTC. The encoded protein is CASSTSPTAFYGYTF.